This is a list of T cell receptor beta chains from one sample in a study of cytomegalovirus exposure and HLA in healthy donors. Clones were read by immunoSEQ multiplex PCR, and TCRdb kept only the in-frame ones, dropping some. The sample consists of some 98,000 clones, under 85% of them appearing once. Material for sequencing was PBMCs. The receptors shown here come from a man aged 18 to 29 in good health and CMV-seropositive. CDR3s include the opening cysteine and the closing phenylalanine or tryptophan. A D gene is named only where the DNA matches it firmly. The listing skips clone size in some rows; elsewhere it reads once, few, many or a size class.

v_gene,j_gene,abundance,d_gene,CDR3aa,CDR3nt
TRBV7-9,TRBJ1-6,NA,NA,CSSSLGSIPLHF,TGTTCCAGCAGCTTAGGTTCCATTCCCCTCCACTTT
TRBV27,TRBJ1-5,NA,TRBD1,CASSLRRTGRQPQHF,TGTGCCAGCAGTTTAAGGAGGACAGGGCGTCAGCCCCAGCATTTT
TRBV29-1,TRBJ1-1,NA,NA,CSATANTEAFF,TGCAGCGCGACAGCGAACACTGAAGCTTTCTTT
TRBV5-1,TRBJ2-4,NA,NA,CASRGGPGLPAKNIQYF,TGCGCCAGCAGAGGGGGTCCCGGCCTACCAGCCAAAAACATTCAGTACTTC
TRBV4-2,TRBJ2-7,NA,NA,CASSQATGFSYEQYF,TGTGCCAGCAGCCAGGCCACAGGATTCTCCTACGAGCAGTACTTC
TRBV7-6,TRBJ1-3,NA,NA,CASSSFMAGNGNTIYF,TGTGCCAGCAGCTCATTCATGGCAGGGAATGGAAACACCATATATTTT
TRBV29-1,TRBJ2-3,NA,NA,CSVARDISTDTQYF,TGCAGCGTTGCCCGGGACATTAGCACAGATACGCAGTATTTT
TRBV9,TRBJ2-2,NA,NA,CASSVGGAGTGELFF,TGTGCCAGCAGCGTCGGAGGGGCGGGAACCGGGGAGCTGTTTTTT
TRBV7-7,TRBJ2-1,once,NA,CASSLGPGRPNEQFF,TGTGCCAGCAGCTTAGGTCCGGGGAGACCCAATGAGCAGTTCTTC
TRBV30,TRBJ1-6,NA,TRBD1,CAWAGTGGSPLHF,TGCGCCTGGGCCGGGACAGGGGGTTCACCCCTCCACTTT